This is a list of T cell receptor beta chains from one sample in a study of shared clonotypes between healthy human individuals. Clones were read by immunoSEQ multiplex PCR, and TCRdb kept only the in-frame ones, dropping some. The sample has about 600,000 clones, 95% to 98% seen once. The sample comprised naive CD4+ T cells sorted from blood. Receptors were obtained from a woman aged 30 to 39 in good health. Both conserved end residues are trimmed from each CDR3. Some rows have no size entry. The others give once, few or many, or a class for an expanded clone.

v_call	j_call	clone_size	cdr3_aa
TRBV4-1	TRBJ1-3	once	ASSQDQGHTIY
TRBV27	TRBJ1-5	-	ASSSGGGQPQH
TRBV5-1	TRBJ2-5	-	ASSLIPGGPRQMETQY
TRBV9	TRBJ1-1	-	ASSVRDRGPYEAF
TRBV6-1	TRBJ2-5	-	ASSDLTPGGAETQY
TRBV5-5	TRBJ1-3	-	ASSSGGTYSGNTIY
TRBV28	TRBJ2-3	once	ASRLWGDTQY
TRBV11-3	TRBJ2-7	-	ASSFSGSSEQY
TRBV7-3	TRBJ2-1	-	ASSLQPGEMDEQF
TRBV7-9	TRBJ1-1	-	ASRALSGTEAF
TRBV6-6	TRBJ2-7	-	ASSQSTDEQY
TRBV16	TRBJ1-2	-	ASSQSFGAQMPYGYT
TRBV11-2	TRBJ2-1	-	ASRRPGLAPGDEQF
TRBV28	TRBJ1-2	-	ASSSIQGLNYGYT
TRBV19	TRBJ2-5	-	ASSIQDRGFETQY
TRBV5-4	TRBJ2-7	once	ASRPRDRDSEQY
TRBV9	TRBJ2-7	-	ASGPTGSYEQY
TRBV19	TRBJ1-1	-	ASSIGQLNTEAF
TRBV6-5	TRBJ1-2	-	ASRTTGAGGYT
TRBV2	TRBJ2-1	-	ASSLTLAGAANEQF
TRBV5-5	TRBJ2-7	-	ASSLMTPGGSVEQY
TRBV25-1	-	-	ASSHSPPGTGYEQY
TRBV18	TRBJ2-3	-	ASSPGSIQGELLNTQY
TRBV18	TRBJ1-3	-	ASSPQPPTGRNTIY
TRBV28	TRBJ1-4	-	ASNGRANEKLF
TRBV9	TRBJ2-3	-	ASSANTRQGAGTDTQY
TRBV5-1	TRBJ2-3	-	ASSAPDSDTQY
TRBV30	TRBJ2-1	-	AWSSGTSGYLREQF
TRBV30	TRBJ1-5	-	AWSVRRANRQPQH
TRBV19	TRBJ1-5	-	ASSSGIRRPQH
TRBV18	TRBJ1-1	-	ASSPIGHRGGNTEAF
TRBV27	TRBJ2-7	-	ASNNPGTPPYEQY
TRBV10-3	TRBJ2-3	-	AIRREGDGPPQY
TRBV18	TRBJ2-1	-	ASSPPTRYYNEQF
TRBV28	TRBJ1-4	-	ASSLSNSEKLF
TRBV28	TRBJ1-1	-	ASNSPGTGFLDTEAF
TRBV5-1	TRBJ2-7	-	ASSPIRAGGSYEQY
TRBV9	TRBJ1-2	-	ASSTRQGMSYGYT
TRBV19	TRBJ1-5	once	ASSSGRNNQPQH
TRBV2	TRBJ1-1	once	ASSGGRETEAF
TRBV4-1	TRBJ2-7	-	ASSPRTGVEGGIYVQY
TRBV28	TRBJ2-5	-	ASSSSWLARETQY
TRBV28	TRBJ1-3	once	ASSLVDRGLGNTIY
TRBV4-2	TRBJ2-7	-	ASSPASGTTYEQY
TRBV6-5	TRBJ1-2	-	ASSPEGRNYGYT
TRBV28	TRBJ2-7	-	ASMRDISSYEQY
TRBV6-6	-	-	ASSYANSGTYEQY
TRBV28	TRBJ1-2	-	ASTIPQGAVGYT
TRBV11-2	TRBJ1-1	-	ASSLGQGLTEAF
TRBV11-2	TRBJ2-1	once	ASSYGAGGAYNEQF
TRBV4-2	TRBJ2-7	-	ASSQVGREGLYEQY
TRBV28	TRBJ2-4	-	ASSKTGTIWENIQY
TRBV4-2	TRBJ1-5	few	ASSQDRGSSYQPQH
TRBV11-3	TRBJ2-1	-	ASSPSTSGRANEQF
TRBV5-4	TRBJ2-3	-	ASSLAGVDTQY
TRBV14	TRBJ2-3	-	ASSLGLAVLLTDTQY
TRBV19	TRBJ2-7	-	ASSEKRIYSYEQY
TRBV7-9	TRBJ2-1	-	ASSKQLAGTYNEQF